These 4 T cell receptor beta chains originate from one sample sequenced in a study of T cell responses to AZD1222 COVID-19 vaccine. Libraries were prepared by immunoSEQ multiplex PCR; TCRdb keeps only in-frame clonotypes and omits some of them. The repertoire includes 180,000 or so clones, about 93% of them detected once, and about 0.6% sits in the top ten. Specimen: peripheral blood, collected on day 0 of AZD1222 vaccination. The receptors come from an adult in good health.

V and J are TRBV15 and TRBJ2-7, with D possibly matching TRBD1 (6 bases). Germline values: CDR1 LNHNV, CDR2 YYDKDF (reference sequence). The CDR3 is made up of 16 amino acids. The germline V and J ends were trimmed by 0 bases and 2 bases, with 14 bases remaining between them. Here the CDR3 reads CATSREPTGLTYEQYF. The DNA for the CDR3 is TGTGCCACCAGCAGAGAACCTACAGGGTTGACCTACGAGCAGTACTTC.

The V gene is TRBV28, the J gene TRBJ2-1; a weak D match, TRBD1 (6 bases). The V and J ends lost 7 bases and 2 bases respectively, with 15 bases between them. The germline gives CDR1 MDHEN, CDR2 SYDVKM. The CDR3 extends over 15 amino acids. The CDR3 spells CASIQGVRPYNEQFF. The CDR3 bases are TGTGCCAGCATACAGGGTGTCCGACCCTACAATGAGCAGTTCTTC.

V and J are TRBV10-3 and TRBJ2-7; 7 bases map to TRBD2. CDR1 is ENHRY and CDR2 is SYGVKD in the germline V gene. This CDR3 spans 14 amino acids. J was trimmed by 4 bases and V by 10 bases; bases with no gene match: 13. CDR3 region: CATFGAGVSYEQYF. CDR3 coding DNA: TGTGCCACTTTTGGGGCGGGAGTGTCGTACGAGCAGTACTTC.

The chain combines TRBV24-1 with TRBJ2-1; D uncertain. This CDR3 comprises 11 residues. Germline V gives CDR1 KGHDR, CDR2 SFDVKD. V gave up 0 bases and J gave up 9 bases, with 2 bases separating them. CDR3 in amino acids: CATSDLTEQFF. The CDR3 DNA sequence: TGTGCCACCAGTGATTTGACTGAGCAGTTCTTC.